Sequencing of this TCR beta chain was carried out in a study of cytomegalovirus exposure and HLA in healthy donors. Study observations and caveats: When presence/absence was analysed, sequencing depth was taken to be roughly uniform across donors.

Everyone who donated was a healthy bone marrow donor. The PCR had 60 Vbeta and 13 Jbeta primers. Generated by immunoSEQ multiplex PCR, the TCRdb table keeps only in-frame clones and is missing some. The table shows some 87,000 clones, with about two thirds occurring only once. Between the trimmed V and J ends, which lost 0 bases and 8 bases, there was a span of 17 bases. The CDR3 extends over 16 amino acids. Germline assignment: CDR1 SGDLS and CDR2 YYNGEE. About this clone itself: Its specificity is not known.

The chain combines TRBV9 with TRBJ1-4; TRBD1 is a possible D gene (5 bases). The sample comprised PBMCs. The origin of this receptor is a woman between 50 and 59 years old in good health and CMV-seropositive. The CDR3 loop is CASSVERGGFGEKLFF. The CDR3 nucleotides are TGTGCCAGCAGCGTAGAACGGGGGGGTTTTGGGGAAAAACTGTTTTTT.